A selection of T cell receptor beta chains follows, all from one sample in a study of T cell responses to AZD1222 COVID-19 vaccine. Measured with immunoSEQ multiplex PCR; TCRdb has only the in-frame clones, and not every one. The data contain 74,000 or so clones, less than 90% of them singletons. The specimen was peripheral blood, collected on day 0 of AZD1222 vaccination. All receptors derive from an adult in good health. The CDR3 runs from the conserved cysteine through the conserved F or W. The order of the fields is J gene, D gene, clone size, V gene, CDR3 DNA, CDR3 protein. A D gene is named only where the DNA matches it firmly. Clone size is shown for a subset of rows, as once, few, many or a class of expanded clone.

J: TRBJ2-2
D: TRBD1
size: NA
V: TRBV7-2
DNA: TGTGCCAGCAGCTTAGTGGACAGGGTACTGTTTTTT
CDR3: CASSLVDRVLFF

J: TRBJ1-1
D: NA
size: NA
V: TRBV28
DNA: TGTGCCAGCAGTTTGGAAAGAGGGATGAACACTGAAGCTTTCTTT
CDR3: CASSLERGMNTEAFF

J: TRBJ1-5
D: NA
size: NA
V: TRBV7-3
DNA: TGTGCCAGCAGCTTAGGCGTGGATCAGCCCCAGCATTTT
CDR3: CASSLGVDQPQHF

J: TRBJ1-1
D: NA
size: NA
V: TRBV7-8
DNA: TGTGCCAGCACCTCAGGGGTTCCGAGGTCCACTGAAGCTTTCTTT
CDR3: CASTSGVPRSTEAFF

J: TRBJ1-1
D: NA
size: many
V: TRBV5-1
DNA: TGCGCCAGCAGCTTGGGCGCAGCGAACACTGAAGCTTTCTTT
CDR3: CASSLGAANTEAFF

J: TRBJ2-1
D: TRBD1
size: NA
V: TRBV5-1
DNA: TGCGCCAGCAGCGGTGGACAGGGATACAATGAGCAGTTCTTC
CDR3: CASSGGQGYNEQFF

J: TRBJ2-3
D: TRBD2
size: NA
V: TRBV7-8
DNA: TGTGCCAGCACTCGCCTAGCGGGAGGCCCGGGAACCACAGATACGCAGTATTTT
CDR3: CASTRLAGGPGTTDTQYF

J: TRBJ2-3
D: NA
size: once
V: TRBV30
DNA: TGTGCCTGGACGAAAACCGGAGATACGCAGTATTTT
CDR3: CAWTKTGDTQYF

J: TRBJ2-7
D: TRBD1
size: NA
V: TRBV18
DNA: TGTGCCAGCTCCCGGGACAGGAACTACGAGCAGTACTTC
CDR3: CASSRDRNYEQYF

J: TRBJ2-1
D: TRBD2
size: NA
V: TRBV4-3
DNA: TGCGCCAGCAGCCAAGACGTGACTAGCGGGGGGGCTGTCGGGCAGTTCTTC
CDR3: CASSQDVTSGGAVGQFF

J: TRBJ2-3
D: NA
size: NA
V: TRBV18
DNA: TGTGCCAGCTCACCAGGGCGGTTCAGAGATACGCAGTATTTT
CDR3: CASSPGRFRDTQYF

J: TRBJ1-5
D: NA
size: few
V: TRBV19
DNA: TGTGCCAGTAGTGGGACGGGCAATCAGCCCCAGCATTTT
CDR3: CASSGTGNQPQHF

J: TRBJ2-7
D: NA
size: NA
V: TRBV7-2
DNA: TGTGCCAGCAGCTTATCCCCAGGACAGTACTCCTACGAGCAGTACTTC
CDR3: CASSLSPGQYSYEQYF

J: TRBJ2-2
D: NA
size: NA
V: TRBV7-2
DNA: TGTGCCAGCAGCTTCACCTCCACCGGGGAGCTGTTTTTT
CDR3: CASSFTSTGELFF

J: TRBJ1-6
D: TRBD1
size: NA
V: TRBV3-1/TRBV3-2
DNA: TGTGCCAGCAGCCAAGGGACAGGAGGCCCCTATAATTCACCCCTCCACTTT
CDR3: CASSQGTGGPYNSPLHF

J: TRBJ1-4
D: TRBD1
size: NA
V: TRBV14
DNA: TGTGCCAGCAGCCAAGTACGAGGGGGCGCGAGTTGGAGTGAAAAACTGTTTTTT
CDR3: CASSQVRGGASWSEKLFF

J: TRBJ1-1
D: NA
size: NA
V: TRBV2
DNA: TGTGCCAGCAGTGGTCCTTACACTGAAGCTTTCTTT
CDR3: CASSGPYTEAFF

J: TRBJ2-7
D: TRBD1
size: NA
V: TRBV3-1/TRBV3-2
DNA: TGTGCCAGCAGGGGGAGCACGGGACAGGGCTCCTACGAGCAGTACTTC
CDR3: CASRGSTGQGSYEQYF

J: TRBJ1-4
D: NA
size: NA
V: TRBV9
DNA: TGTGCCAGCAGCGTAGGCTTGGGGTCAACTAATGAAAAACTGTTTTTT
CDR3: CASSVGLGSTNEKLFF

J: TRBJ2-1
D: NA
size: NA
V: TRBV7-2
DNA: TGTGCCAGCAGCCCTGGGGGGCCTGGGTATGAGCAGTTCTTC
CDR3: CASSPGGPGYEQFF

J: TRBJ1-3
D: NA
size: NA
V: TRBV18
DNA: TGTGCCAGCTCCGCAACCGGGACACAAGGAAACACCATATATTTT
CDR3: CASSATGTQGNTIYF

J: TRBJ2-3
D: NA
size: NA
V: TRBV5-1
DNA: TGCGCCAGCAGCTTGGATACAATCTCGAGCACAGATACGCAGTATTTT
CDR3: CASSLDTISSTDTQYF